The rows below give T cell receptor beta chains drawn from one sample of a study of Graves' ophthalmopathy and Graves' hyperthyroidism. TCRdb reprocessed the multiplex PCR reads via MiXCR and lists one record per CDR3 protein. The sample comprises about 740,000 distinct CDR3 sequences, roughly two fifths of which are singletons, and 44% rests with the top ten. Sample: peripheral blood. These receptors were taken from an adult man with Graves' ophthalmopathy. CDR3s leave out the opening cysteine and the closing phenylalanine or tryptophan. A D gene is named only where the DNA matches it firmly.

d_call	j_call	v_call	cdr3_aa
TRBD1	TRBJ2-5	TRBV11-2	ASSLFRDSQETQY
NA	TRBJ2-5	TRBV7-2	ASSRGRTQETQY
NA	TRBJ2-7	TRBV10-3	ATSDGAYEQY
TRBD1	TRBJ1-2	TRBV20-1	SANNLGQGAHGYT
NA	TRBJ1-1	TRBV14	ASSQDIGREAF
NA	TRBJ1-2	TRBV27	ASSLSEGRGDT
NA	TRBJ2-7	TRBV7-2	ASSPLTGWENYEQY
NA	TRBJ1-5	TRBV7-9	ASSFGEVGNQPQH
NA	TRBJ1-2	TRBV28	ASSPAGARGYT
NA	TRBJ1-2	TRBV10-2	ASTCGYT